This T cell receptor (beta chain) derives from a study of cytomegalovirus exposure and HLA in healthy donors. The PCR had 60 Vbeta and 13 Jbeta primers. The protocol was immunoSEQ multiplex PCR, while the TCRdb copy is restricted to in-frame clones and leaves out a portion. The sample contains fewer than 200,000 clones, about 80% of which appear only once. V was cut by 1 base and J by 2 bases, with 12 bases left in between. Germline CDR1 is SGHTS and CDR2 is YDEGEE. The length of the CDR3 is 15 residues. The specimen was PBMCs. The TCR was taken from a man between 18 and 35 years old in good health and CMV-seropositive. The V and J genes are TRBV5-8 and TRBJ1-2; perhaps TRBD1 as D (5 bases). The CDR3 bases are TGTGCCAGCAGCTTGTATCAGGGTATGAACTATGGCTACACCTTC. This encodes CASSLYQGMNYGYTF.